The 4 T cell receptor beta chains listed next were all sequenced from one sample in a study of T-cell reconstitution after alpha-beta-depleted transplantation in children. Using unique molecular identifiers, the investigators prepared the TCRbeta library. TCRdb passed the PCR reads through MiXCR, listing each CDR3 protein once. The sample lists approximately 500,000 distinct CDR3 sequences; over 9.5% were seen once. Sample: PBMCs, taken before TCRalphabeta/CD19-depleted stem cell transplant. The receptors originated from a child aged 2-15 years with inherited bone marrow failure, due to receive a stem cell transplant.

This clonotype was counted ten times or more. The chain is built from TRBV12-3 or TRBV12-4 and TRBJ2-5, with 9 bases matching TRBD1. The CDR3 runs to 13 residues. V was clipped by 6 bases and J by 6 bases; unmatched bases: 5. CDR3 DNA sequence: TGTGCCAGCAGCCCGGGACAGGGCCAGACCCAGTACTTC. Its protein product is CASSPGQGQTQYF.

This clonotype occurred many times. The chain uses TRBV18 and TRBJ2-1; D possibly uses TRBD1 or TRBD2 (6 bases each). Germline V gene lookup returns CDR1 KGHSH and CDR2 LQKENI. The CDR3 loop spans 14 amino acids. Trimming took 6 bases from V and 8 from J, leaving 17 bases between them. The CDR3 DNA is TGTGCCAGCTCGCTAGCGCCGGGGGCCCATGAGCAGTTCTTC. It yields the protein CASSLAPGAHEQFF.

The sample holds a few counts of this clonotype. The chain joins TRBV11-2 to TRBJ1-5, with D tentatively TRBD1 (6 bases). This CDR3 is built from 13 residues. Germline CDR1 SGHAT, CDR2 FQNNGV. V was shortened by 0 bases and J by 11 bases, with 11 bases between the two germline ends. The CDR3 coding sequence is TGTGCCAGCAGCTTAGATCTTAACAGGGCCCAGCATTTT. This sequence encodes CASSLDLNRAQHF.

The sample holds many counts of this clonotype. This CDR3 is CASSPGTAYNEQFF. The CDR3 DNA follows: TGTGCCAGCAGCCCCGGGACAGCCTACAATGAGCAGTTCTTC. V is TRBV12-3 or TRBV12-4 and J is TRBJ2-1; TRBD1 matches 7 bases. The CDR3 is 14 amino acids. V lost 6 bases and J lost 2; bases outside the gene matches: 4.